The 3 T cell receptor beta chains below were found in one sample sequenced in a study of shared clonotypes between healthy human individuals. Using immunoSEQ multiplex PCR, the repertoire was profiled, and TCRdb retains in-frame clones only, with some absent. The sample includes about 2.3 million clones, around 90% of them seen just once. Sequencing was performed on naive CD4+ T cells from PBMCs. Subset: CD45RA+ positively selected. The receptors stem from a man aged 18-30 years in good health. Some clones in this sample may be carry-over from other donors' samples.

The rearrangement links TRBV7-9 to TRBJ2-7, with 8 bases lining up with TRBD1. J gave up 3 bases and V 2 bases, and 3 bases lay outside the gene matches. CDR1 is SEHNR, CDR2 FQNEAQ, per germline (reference sequence). The CDR3 length is 14 residues. The CDR3 sequence: CASSLLGTGYEQYF. The CDR3 DNA sequence: TGTGCCAGCAGCTTATTGGGGACAGGCTACGAGCAGTACTTC. The whole variable domain, remainder taken from reference TRBV7-9 and TRBJ2-7, is DTGVSQNPRHKITKRGQNVTFRCDPISEHNRLYWYRQTLGQGPEFLTYFQNEAQLEKSRLLSDRFSAERPKGSFSTLEIQRTEQGDSAMYLCASSLLGTGYEQYFGPGTRLTVT.

As regards this clone: Other DNA sequences within the sample encode an identical CDR3. V usage is TRBV9 and J usage is TRBJ2-2, with 7 nucleotides matching TRBD2. Unmatched junction bases numbered 0, after V lost 0 bases and J lost 4 bases. Looked up from germline, CDR1 is SGDLS and CDR2 is YYNGEE. There are 14 residues in the CDR3. The CDR3 nucleotides are TGTGCCAGCAGCGTAGGCGGGGGCACCGGGGAGCTGTTTTTT. Its protein product is CASSVGGGTGELFF.

This sequence joins TRBV27 and TRBJ2-5; 9 bases are a match to TRBD1. Germline values: CDR1 MNHEY, CDR2 SMNVEV (reference sequence). V was pared by 4 bases and J by 5 bases, with 8 bases of the junction left unmatched. The length of the CDR3 is 15 residues. The CDR3 loop reads CASSSWTGVEETQYF. CDR3 nucleotide sequence: TGTGCCAGCAGTTCATGGACAGGGGTGGAGGAGACCCAGTACTTC.